Listed below are T cell receptor beta chains from one sample, sequenced in a study of blood T cell repertoires in COVID-19. Clones were read by immunoSEQ multiplex PCR, and TCRdb kept only the in-frame ones, dropping some. This table holds 45,000 or so clones, about 90% found once. The sequenced sample consisted of peripheral blood. All receptors come from a woman over 75 in a cohort sampled during active or convalescent COVID-19. The CDR3 runs from the conserved cysteine through the conserved F or W. The order of the fields is clone size, J gene, V gene, D gene, CDR3 length, CDR3 DNA, CDR3 protein. D genes are given only for firm matches. The size of a clone is reported for some rows only, either as once, few or many, or as a class for expanded clones.

>-|TRBJ1-1|TRBV4-3|-|15
TGCGCCAGCAGCCAAGAGGCAGGGATGGGGACTGAAGCTTTCTTT
CASSQEAGMGTEAFF
>once|TRBJ2-1|TRBV5-4|-|14
TGTGCCAGCAAGGCCGCGGGGACCTACAATGAGCAGTTCTTC
CASKAAGTYNEQFF
>-|TRBJ2-1|TRBV7-9|TRBD1|17
TGTGCCAGCAGCCGCGGACGGACAGGGGGCTTATGGGATGAGCAGTTCTTC
CASSRGRTGGLWDEQFF
>-|TRBJ1-1|TRBV13|TRBD1|16
TGTGCCAGCAGCGCCCAGGGGCACAGGGGGAACACTGAAGCTTTCTTT
CASSAQGHRGNTEAFF
>-|TRBJ1-2|TRBV12-3/TRBV12-4|-|13
TGTGCCAGTAGTCGGGGTCCTCCCTATGGCTACACCTTC
CASSRGPPYGYTF
>-|TRBJ1-2|TRBV6-5|-|12
TGTGCCAGCACTCCCCTGTCCTATGGCTACACCTTC
CASTPLSYGYTF
>-|TRBJ1-2|TRBV9|TRBD1|13
TGTGCCAGCAGCGCCCGGGACAGGGGTGGCTACACCTTC
CASSARDRGGYTF
>-|TRBJ2-2|TRBV7-9|TRBD2|16
TGTGCCAGCAGCGCACAGCGGGGGGTGAACGCCGGGGAGCTGTTTTTT
CASSAQRGVNAGELFF
>-|TRBJ2-5|TRBV7-7|TRBD2|15
TGTGCTAGCAGCTTAGGGTCGGGAGGTCAAGAGACCCAGTACTTC
CASSLGSGGQETQYF
>-|TRBJ1-2|TRBV5-1|TRBD1|13
TGCGCCAGCAGCGCAGGGGGCGCCGATGGCTACACCTTC
CASSAGGADGYTF
>-|TRBJ2-5|TRBV14|-|13
TGTGCCAGCAGCCCCGGCGGGCAAGAGACCCAGTACTTC
CASSPGGQETQYF
>-|TRBJ1-1|TRBV11-3|-|14
TGTGCCAGCAGCCCGGGGGGAGGGAACACTGAAGCTTTCTTT
CASSPGGGNTEAFF
>-|TRBJ1-1|TRBV19|TRBD1|15
TGTGCCAGTAGTTTGACAGGGAACATGAACACTGAAGCTTTCTTT
CASSLTGNMNTEAFF
>-|TRBJ1-3|TRBV6-6|-|15
TGTGCCAGCAGGCCTACAGCCCTAACGGGAAACACCATATATTTT
CASRPTALTGNTIYF
>once|TRBJ1-3|TRBV3-1/TRBV3-2|-|16
TGTGCCAGCAGCCAAGGACACCCTTACTCTGGAAACACCATATATTTT
CASSQGHPYSGNTIYF
>-|TRBJ1-3|TRBV3-1/TRBV3-2|-|15
TGTGCCAGCAGCCAAGATTCAGGGCCAGGAAACACCATATATTTT
CASSQDSGPGNTIYF
>-|TRBJ1-4|TRBV2|-|14
TGTGCCAGCATCGACATTACAACTAATGAAAAACTGTTTTTT
CASIDITTNEKLFF
>once|TRBJ1-5|TRBV6-5|-|14
TGTGCCAGCAGGACTTACAGGGATGATCAGCCCCAGCATTTT
CASRTYRDDQPQHF
>-|TRBJ2-7|TRBV6-5|TRBD1|14
TGTGCCAGCCTACGACAGGGATTTCGGAGCGAGCAGTACTTC
CASLRQGFRSEQYF
>-|TRBJ1-1|TRBV29-1|-|13
TGCAGCGTAGCTGGACAGATTAACACTGAAGCTTTCTTT
CSVAGQINTEAFF
>-|TRBJ2-1|TRBV19|TRBD2|14
TGTGCCAGTAGTTTTGAGCGGGGGAGGGGTGAGCAGTTCTTC
CASSFERGRGEQFF
>-|TRBJ2-2|TRBV6-6|-|15
TGTGCCAGCAGGAAGGACAGACTGAACACCGGGGAGCTGTTTTTT
CASRKDRLNTGELFF
>-|TRBJ2-5|TRBV5-1|TRBD1|16
TGCGCCAGCAGCTTTATCGGGACAGGGGGTCCAGAGACCCAGTACTTC
CASSFIGTGGPETQYF
>-|TRBJ1-6|TRBV5-1|-|14
TGCGCCAGCAGCTTCCTAGACAGTAATTCACCCCTCCACTTT
CASSFLDSNSPLHF
>-|TRBJ2-7|TRBV5-8|-|12
TGTGCCAGCAGCTTCCCGCGCTACGAGCAGTACTTC
CASSFPRYEQYF
>-|TRBJ1-2|TRBV10-1|-|13
TGCGCCAGCAGTCCCAACGGCGGCTATGGCTACACCTTC
CASSPNGGYGYTF
>-|TRBJ2-5|TRBV5-1|TRBD1|16
TGCGCCAGCAGCTTGTTCGACAGGGGGATATCGGAGACCCAGTACTTC
CASSLFDRGISETQYF
>-|TRBJ1-3|TRBV19|-|14
TGTGCCAGTTGCAGGGGCGGCTCTGGAAACACCATATATTTT
CASCRGGSGNTIYF
>-|TRBJ2-1|TRBV27|TRBD2|15
TGTGCCAGCAGGCGTCCGGGACTAGCGATCGATGAGCAGTTCTTC
CASRRPGLAIDEQFF
>once|TRBJ2-1|TRBV7-6|-|15
TGTGCCAGCAGCCCTACGACTAGTGCCAACAATGAGCAGTTCTTC
CASSPTTSANNEQFF
>-|TRBJ1-3|TRBV6-5|-|14
TGTGCCAGCAGATATACAAATTCTGGAAACACCATATATTTT
CASRYTNSGNTIYF
>few|TRBJ1-4|TRBV25-1|-|12
TGTGCCAGCAGTCGACAGTTTGAAAAACTGTTTTTT
CASSRQFEKLFF
>-|TRBJ1-2|TRBV5-6|TRBD1|15
TGTGCCAGCAGCACGGGACAGGGGGTATACTATGGCTACACCTTC
CASSTGQGVYYGYTF
>-|TRBJ2-7|TRBV12-3/TRBV12-4|-|13
TGTGCCAGCAGTGCGGACAGCTCCTACGAGCAGTACTTC
CASSADSSYEQYF
>few|TRBJ2-5|TRBV10-3|-|14
TGTGCCATCAGTGAAGGTGGGGCCCAAGAGACCCAGTACTTC
CAISEGGAQETQYF
>once|TRBJ1-2|TRBV3-1/TRBV3-2|-|14
TGTGCCAGCAGCCAAGCCGGAGGCCCGGGTGGCTACACCTTC
CASSQAGGPGGYTF
>-|TRBJ2-3|TRBV6-2/TRBV6-3|TRBD2|19
TGTGCCAGCAGTTACCTCCTCCGCGGCGGGGGGGCTTCCGCAGATACGCAGTATTTT
CASSYLLRGGGASADTQYF
>-|TRBJ1-4|TRBV6-5|TRBD1|12
TGTGCCGACGCCCAGGGGGGTGAAAAACTGTTTTTT
CADAQGGEKLFF
>-|TRBJ1-2|TRBV11-3|-|13
TGTGCCAGCAGCCCACAGGAGTTCTATGGCTACACCTTC
CASSPQEFYGYTF
>-|TRBJ2-1|TRBV7-9|-|16
TGTGCCAGCAGCTTACATTCGGAGAGCTCCTACAATGAGCAGTTCTTC
CASSLHSESSYNEQFF